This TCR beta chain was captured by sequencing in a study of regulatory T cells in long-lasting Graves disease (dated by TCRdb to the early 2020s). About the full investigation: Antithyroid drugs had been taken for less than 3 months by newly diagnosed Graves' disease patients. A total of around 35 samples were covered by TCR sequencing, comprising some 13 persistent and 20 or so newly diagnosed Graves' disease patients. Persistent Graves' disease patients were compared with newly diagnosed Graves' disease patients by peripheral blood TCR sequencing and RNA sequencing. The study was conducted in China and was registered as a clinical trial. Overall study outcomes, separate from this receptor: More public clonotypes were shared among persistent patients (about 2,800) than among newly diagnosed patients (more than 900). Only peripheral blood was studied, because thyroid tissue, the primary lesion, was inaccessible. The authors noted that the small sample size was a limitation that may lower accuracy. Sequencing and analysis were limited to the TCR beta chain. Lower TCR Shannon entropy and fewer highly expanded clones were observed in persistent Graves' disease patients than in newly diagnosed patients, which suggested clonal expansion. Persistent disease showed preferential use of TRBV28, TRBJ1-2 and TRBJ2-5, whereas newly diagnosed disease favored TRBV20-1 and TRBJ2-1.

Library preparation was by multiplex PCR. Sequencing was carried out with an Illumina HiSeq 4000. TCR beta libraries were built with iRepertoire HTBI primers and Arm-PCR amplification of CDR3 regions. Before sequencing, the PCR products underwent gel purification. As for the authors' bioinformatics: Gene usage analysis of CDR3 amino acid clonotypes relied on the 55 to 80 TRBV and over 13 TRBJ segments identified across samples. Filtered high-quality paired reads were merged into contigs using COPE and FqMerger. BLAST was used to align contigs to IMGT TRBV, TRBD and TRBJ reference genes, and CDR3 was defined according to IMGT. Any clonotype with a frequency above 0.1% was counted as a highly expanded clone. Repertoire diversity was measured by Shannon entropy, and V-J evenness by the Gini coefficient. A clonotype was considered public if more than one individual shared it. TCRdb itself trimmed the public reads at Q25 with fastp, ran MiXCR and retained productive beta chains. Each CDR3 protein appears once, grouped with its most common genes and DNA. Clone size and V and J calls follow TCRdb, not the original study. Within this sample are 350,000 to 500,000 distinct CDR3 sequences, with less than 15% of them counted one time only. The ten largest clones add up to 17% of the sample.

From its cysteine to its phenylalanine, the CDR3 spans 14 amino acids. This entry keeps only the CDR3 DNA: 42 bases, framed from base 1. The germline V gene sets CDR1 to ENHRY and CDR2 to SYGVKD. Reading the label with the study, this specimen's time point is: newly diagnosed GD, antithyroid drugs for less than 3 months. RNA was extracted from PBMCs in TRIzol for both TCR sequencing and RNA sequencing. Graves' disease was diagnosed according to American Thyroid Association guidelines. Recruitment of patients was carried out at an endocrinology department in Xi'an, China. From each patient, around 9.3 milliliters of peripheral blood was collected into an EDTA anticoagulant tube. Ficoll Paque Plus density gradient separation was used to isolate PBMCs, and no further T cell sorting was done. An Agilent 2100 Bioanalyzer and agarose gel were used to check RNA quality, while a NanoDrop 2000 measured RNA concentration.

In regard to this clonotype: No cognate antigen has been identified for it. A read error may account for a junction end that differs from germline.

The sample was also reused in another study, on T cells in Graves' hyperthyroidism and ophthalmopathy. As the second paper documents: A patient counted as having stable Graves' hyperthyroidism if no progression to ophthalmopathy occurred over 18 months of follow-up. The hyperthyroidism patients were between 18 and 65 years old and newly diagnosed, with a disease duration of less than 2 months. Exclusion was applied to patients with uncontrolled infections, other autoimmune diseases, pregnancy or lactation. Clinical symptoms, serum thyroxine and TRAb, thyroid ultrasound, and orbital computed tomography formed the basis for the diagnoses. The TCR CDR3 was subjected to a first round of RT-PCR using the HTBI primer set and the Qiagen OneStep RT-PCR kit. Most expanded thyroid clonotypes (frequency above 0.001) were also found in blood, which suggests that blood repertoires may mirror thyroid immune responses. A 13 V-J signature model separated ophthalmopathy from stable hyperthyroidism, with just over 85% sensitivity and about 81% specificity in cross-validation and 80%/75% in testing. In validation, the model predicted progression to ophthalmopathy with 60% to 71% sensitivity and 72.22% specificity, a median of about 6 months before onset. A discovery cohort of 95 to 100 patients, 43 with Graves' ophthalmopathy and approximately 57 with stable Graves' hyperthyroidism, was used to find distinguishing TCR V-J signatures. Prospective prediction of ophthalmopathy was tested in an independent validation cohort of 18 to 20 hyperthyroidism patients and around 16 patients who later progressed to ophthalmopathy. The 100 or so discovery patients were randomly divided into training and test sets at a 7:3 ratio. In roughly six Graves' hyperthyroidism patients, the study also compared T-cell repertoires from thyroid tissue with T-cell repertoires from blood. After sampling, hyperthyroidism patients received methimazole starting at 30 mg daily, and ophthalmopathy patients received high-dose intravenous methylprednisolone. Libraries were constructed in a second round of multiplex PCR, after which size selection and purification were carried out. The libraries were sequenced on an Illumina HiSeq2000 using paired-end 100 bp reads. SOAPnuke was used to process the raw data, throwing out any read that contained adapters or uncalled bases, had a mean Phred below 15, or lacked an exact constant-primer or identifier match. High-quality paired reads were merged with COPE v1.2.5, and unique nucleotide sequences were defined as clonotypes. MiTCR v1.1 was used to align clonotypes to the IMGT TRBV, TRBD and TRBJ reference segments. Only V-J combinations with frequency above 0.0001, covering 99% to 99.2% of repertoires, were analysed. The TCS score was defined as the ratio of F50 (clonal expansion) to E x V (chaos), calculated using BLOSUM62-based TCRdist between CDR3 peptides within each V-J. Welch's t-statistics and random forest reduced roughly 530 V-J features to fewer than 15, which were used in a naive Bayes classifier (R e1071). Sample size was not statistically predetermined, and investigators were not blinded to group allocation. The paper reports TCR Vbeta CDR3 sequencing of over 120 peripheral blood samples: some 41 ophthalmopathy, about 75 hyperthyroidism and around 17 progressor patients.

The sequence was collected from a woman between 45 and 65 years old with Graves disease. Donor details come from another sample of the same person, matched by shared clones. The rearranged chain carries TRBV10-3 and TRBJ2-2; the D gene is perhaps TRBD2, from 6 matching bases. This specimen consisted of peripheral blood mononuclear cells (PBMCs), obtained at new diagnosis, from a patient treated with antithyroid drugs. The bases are TGTGCCATCAGTGAGGCCCTGGACACCGGGGGGCTGTTTTTT. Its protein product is CAISEALDTGGLFF.